These T cell receptor beta chains were read from a single sample in a study of T cell responses to AZD1222 COVID-19 vaccine. TCRdb keeps only in-frame clones here, not all; method: immunoSEQ multiplex PCR. The data hold about 110,000 clones, with 88% observed a single time. Sequences were derived from peripheral blood, sampled on day 0 of MenACWY control vaccination. The receptor set was obtained from an adult in good health. CDR3s include the opening cysteine and the closing phenylalanine or tryptophan. D genes are given only for firm matches. Size is stated for part of the rows, as once, few or many counts, or as a class when the clone is expanded.

clone_size: .; v_call: TRBV27; d_call: .; j_call: TRBJ1-1; cdr3_nt: TGTGCCAGCAGTTCGATCGCTACCGGGGCTTTCTTT; cdr3_aa: CASSSIATGAFF
clone_size: .; v_call: TRBV6-5; d_call: .; j_call: TRBJ1-4; cdr3_nt: TGTGCCAGCAGTACTAACACGCAGGCAAAACTGTTTTTT; cdr3_aa: CASSTNTQAKLFF
clone_size: .; v_call: TRBV6-5; d_call: .; j_call: TRBJ1-4; cdr3_nt: TGTGCCAGCAGCCTAGGGAGGGTTAATAATGAAAAACTGTTTTTT; cdr3_aa: CASSLGRVNNEKLFF
clone_size: .; v_call: TRBV3-1/TRBV3-2; d_call: .; j_call: TRBJ1-3; cdr3_nt: TGTGCCAGCAGCCAAGATTCCTCCTCTGGAAACACCATATATTTT; cdr3_aa: CASSQDSSSGNTIYF
clone_size: .; v_call: TRBV11-2; d_call: .; j_call: TRBJ2-7; cdr3_nt: TGTGCCAGCAGCTTAGGGGAGCAGTACTTC; cdr3_aa: CASSLGEQYF
clone_size: once; v_call: TRBV6-5; d_call: .; j_call: TRBJ1-4; cdr3_nt: TGTGCCAGCAGCTTCGGACCGCCGATTAATGAAAAACTGTTTTTT; cdr3_aa: CASSFGPPINEKLFF
clone_size: .; v_call: TRBV27; d_call: .; j_call: TRBJ2-7; cdr3_nt: TGTGCCAGCATGGGCAGACCCTACGAGCAGTACTTC; cdr3_aa: CASMGRPYEQYF
clone_size: .; v_call: TRBV29-1; d_call: .; j_call: TRBJ2-1; cdr3_nt: TGCAGCGTTGGGCAGTCGGACAATGAGCAGTTCTTC; cdr3_aa: CSVGQSDNEQFF
clone_size: .; v_call: TRBV28; d_call: TRBD1; j_call: TRBJ1-5; cdr3_nt: TGTGCCAGCAGTAGCACAGGGGTAAATCAGCCCCAGCATTTT; cdr3_aa: CASSSTGVNQPQHF
clone_size: .; v_call: TRBV2; d_call: TRBD1; j_call: TRBJ1-5; cdr3_nt: TGTGCCAGCAGGGCCCAAGGGGGCGCGGGTCAGCCCCAGCATTTT; cdr3_aa: CASRAQGGAGQPQHF
clone_size: .; v_call: TRBV7-2; d_call: .; j_call: TRBJ2-3; cdr3_nt: TGTGCCAGCAGCCAAAATACAGGGGGACTAGGGGATACGCAGTATTTT; cdr3_aa: CASSQNTGGLGDTQYF
clone_size: .; v_call: TRBV29-1; d_call: TRBD1; j_call: TRBJ2-4; cdr3_nt: TGCAGCGTTGAAGCCGGGACAGTTCGCATTCAGTACTTC; cdr3_aa: CSVEAGTVRIQYF
clone_size: once; v_call: TRBV5-1; d_call: TRBD1; j_call: TRBJ2-2; cdr3_nt: TGCGCCAGCAGCCAAGGGACAGGGCAGAACACCGGGGAGCTGTTTTTT; cdr3_aa: CASSQGTGQNTGELFF
clone_size: .; v_call: TRBV7-9; d_call: .; j_call: TRBJ1-1; cdr3_nt: TGTGCCAGCATTCCTACAGGGAGCCCTGAAGCTTTCTTT; cdr3_aa: CASIPTGSPEAFF
clone_size: .; v_call: TRBV2; d_call: .; j_call: TRBJ1-1; cdr3_nt: TGTGCCAGCAGTGGACAAGTAAATTCGAACACTGAAGCTTTCTTT; cdr3_aa: CASSGQVNSNTEAFF
clone_size: .; v_call: TRBV28; d_call: TRBD1; j_call: TRBJ1-2; cdr3_nt: TGTGCCAGCAGTATCTACGGGCGGGACAGGGGCTACACCTTC; cdr3_aa: CASSIYGRDRGYTF
clone_size: .; v_call: TRBV4-1; d_call: TRBD1; j_call: TRBJ1-1; cdr3_nt: TGCGCCAGCAGCCAAGGACAGGGTTTTACTGAAGCTTTCTTT; cdr3_aa: CASSQGQGFTEAFF
clone_size: .; v_call: TRBV19; d_call: .; j_call: TRBJ2-5; cdr3_nt: TGTGCCAGTAGTCGGCTAGAAGGTGAGACCCAGTACTTC; cdr3_aa: CASSRLEGETQYF
clone_size: .; v_call: TRBV24-1; d_call: TRBD1; j_call: TRBJ1-3; cdr3_nt: TGTGCCACCAAGACAGGGAACACCATATATTTT; cdr3_aa: CATKTGNTIYF
clone_size: .; v_call: TRBV11-2; d_call: TRBD1; j_call: TRBJ2-3; cdr3_nt: TGTGCCAGCAGGGCCAGGGGGCGCAATACGCAGTATTTT; cdr3_aa: CASRARGRNTQYF
clone_size: .; v_call: TRBV7-6; d_call: .; j_call: TRBJ1-1; cdr3_nt: TGTGCCAGCAGACCCGGCGGTGGGAGGGGGTGGACTGAAGCTTTCTTT; cdr3_aa: CASRPGGGRGWTEAFF
clone_size: .; v_call: TRBV19; d_call: .; j_call: TRBJ1-1; cdr3_nt: TGTGCCAGTAGTAGAGGTGGGGAGGGCACTGAAGCTTTCTTT; cdr3_aa: CASSRGGEGTEAFF
clone_size: .; v_call: TRBV5-1; d_call: .; j_call: TRBJ1-4; cdr3_nt: TGCGCCAGCAGCCCTATGGGCCAAAATGAAAAACTGTTTTTT; cdr3_aa: CASSPMGQNEKLFF
clone_size: once; v_call: TRBV29-1; d_call: .; j_call: TRBJ1-1; cdr3_nt: TGCAGCGTTGTCAGCAAACAGGGTAATATGAACACTGAAGCTTTCTTT; cdr3_aa: CSVVSKQGNMNTEAFF
clone_size: .; v_call: TRBV30; d_call: TRBD1; j_call: TRBJ2-7; cdr3_nt: TGTGCCTGGAGTGTGTCAGGGGGCGGTGAGCAGTACTTC; cdr3_aa: CAWSVSGGGEQYF
clone_size: few; v_call: TRBV7-9; d_call: .; j_call: TRBJ2-2; cdr3_nt: TGTGCCAGCGGACTACCGCCCCAGGGGGAGCTGTTTTTT; cdr3_aa: CASGLPPQGELFF
clone_size: .; v_call: TRBV3-1/TRBV3-2; d_call: TRBD2; j_call: TRBJ2-7; cdr3_nt: TGTGCCAGCAGTCAAGGCCGGCATCTTAGCGGGGGGCCCTACGAGCAGTACTTC; cdr3_aa: CASSQGRHLSGGPYEQYF
clone_size: .; v_call: TRBV9; d_call: .; j_call: TRBJ2-3; cdr3_nt: TGTGCCAGCAGCGTAGCTCGGTGGGCGCAGGAAGACACAGATACGCAGTATTTT; cdr3_aa: CASSVARWAQEDTDTQYF
clone_size: .; v_call: TRBV3-1/TRBV3-2; d_call: .; j_call: TRBJ1-3; cdr3_nt: TGTGCCAGCAGCCAGACCCCCGGGGTAACAGACACCATATATTTT; cdr3_aa: CASSQTPGVTDTIYF
clone_size: .; v_call: TRBV2; d_call: .; j_call: TRBJ2-5; cdr3_nt: TGTGCCAGCACCCCCCGGGAGACCCAGTACTTC; cdr3_aa: CASTPRETQYF
clone_size: .; v_call: TRBV28; d_call: .; j_call: TRBJ1-2; cdr3_nt: TGTGCCAGCAGTTTCTCTAACTATGGCTACACCTTC; cdr3_aa: CASSFSNYGYTF
clone_size: .; v_call: TRBV5-1; d_call: .; j_call: TRBJ2-3; cdr3_nt: TGCGCCAGCAGGTTACAAACAAGCACAGATACGCAGTATTTT; cdr3_aa: CASRLQTSTDTQYF
clone_size: .; v_call: TRBV12-3/TRBV12-4; d_call: .; j_call: TRBJ1-2; cdr3_nt: TGTGCCAGCAGCCCAGAGGAGCACTATGGCTACACCTTC; cdr3_aa: CASSPEEHYGYTF
clone_size: .; v_call: TRBV6-6; d_call: TRBD1; j_call: TRBJ2-7; cdr3_nt: TGTGCCAGCAGTCCGCATGCGGACAGGGGATTTAGCGAGCAGTACTTC; cdr3_aa: CASSPHADRGFSEQYF
clone_size: .; v_call: TRBV4-2; d_call: .; j_call: TRBJ1-2; cdr3_nt: TGTGCCAGCAGCCAAGAGTCAAAAGCTAACTATGGCTACACCTTC; cdr3_aa: CASSQESKANYGYTF
clone_size: .; v_call: TRBV18; d_call: .; j_call: TRBJ1-2; cdr3_nt: TGTGCCAGCTCACCGGGTAATGAGGATGGCTACACCTTC; cdr3_aa: CASSPGNEDGYTF
clone_size: .; v_call: TRBV4-1; d_call: TRBD1; j_call: TRBJ2-2; cdr3_nt: TGCGCCAGCAGCCAAGCGCCAGGGGGCCCCGGGGAGCTGTTTTTT; cdr3_aa: CASSQAPGGPGELFF